The 14 T cell receptor beta chains below come from one sample, sequenced in a study of blood T cell repertoires in COVID-19. Assay used: immunoSEQ multiplex PCR; TCRdb lists only in-frame clones, some missing. The sample has roughly 100,000 clones; 71% are singletons. Sequenced material: peripheral blood. The receptors were sampled from a human donor with acute or convalescent COVID-19. The donor label of this sample is uncertain.

The genes are TRBV6-5 and TRBJ2-7, with D maybe TRBD1 (6 bases). CDR3 length equals 13 residues. Trimming took 5 bases from V and 3 from J, leaving 11 bases between them. The germline CDR1 and CDR2 sequences are MNHEY and SVGAGI. The CDR3 region is CASSRQVGYEQYV. In nucleotides, the CDR3 is TGTGCCAGCAGTCGACAGGTAGGCTACGAGCAGTACGTC.

This chain connects TRBV12-3 or TRBV12-4 to TRBJ1-2; TRBD1 is a possible D gene (6 bases). CDR3 length equals 13 residues. V shed 6 bases and J shed 4 bases, with 12 bases lying between them. The CDR3 spells CASSLGQSYGYTF. Here the CDR3 DNA reads TGTGCCAGCAGCCTAGGACAGTCCTATGGCTACACCTTC.

The rearrangement joins TRBV19 to TRBJ1-4; unclear D gene. Germline V CDR1 and CDR2: LNHDA, SQIVND (reference sequence). This CDR3 is 16 amino acids long. The V gene lost 5 bases and the J gene lost 0 bases, with 13 bases spanning the gap. As DNA, the CDR3 is TGTGCCAGTAGTCCCGGGAGGGCGGCAACTAATGAAAAACTGTTTTTT. Its translation is CASSPGRAATNEKLFF.

V usage is TRBV11-2 and J usage is TRBJ1-4; the D gene is possibly TRBD1 (6 bases). Germline values: CDR1 SGHAT, CDR2 FQNNGV. The V end lost 1 base, the J end lost 8 bases, and 14 bases lay between the germline ends. The CDR3 loop spans 15 amino acids. The CDR3 nucleotides are TGTGCCAGCAGCTTAGGGGGGCCTGAAGGGGAAAAACTGTTTTTT. Translating gives CASSLGGPEGEKLFF.

This clone has just a few counts. This rearrangement joins TRBV5-1 to TRBJ1-6, with D tentatively TRBD1 (5 bases). The ends were cut back, 2 bases at V and 7 bases at J, with 13 bases in the middle. The germline V gene has CDR1 SGHRS and CDR2 YFSETQ. There are 15 residues in the CDR3. DNA of the CDR3: TGCGCCAGCAGCTTTTCGGCAGGGCAGAATTCACCCCTCCACTTT. Protein: CASSFSAGQNSPLHF.

The rearrangement links TRBV2 to TRBJ1-4, with D maybe TRBD1 (5 bases). Germline lookup yields CDR1 SNHLY and CDR2 FYNNEI. The CDR3 is 13 amino acids. Trimming shortened V by 4 bases and J by 8 bases, and 11 bases separated the two germline ends. The CDR3 bases are TGTGCCAGCAGTGGGGGCGTCGGGGAAAAACTGTTTTTT. It is translated as CASSGGVGEKLFF.

V gene TRBV7-8 combines with J gene TRBJ1-1; D unresolved. CDR3 length equals 12 residues. The germline V gene encodes CDR1 SGHVS and CDR2 FQNEAQ. V gave up 3 bases and J gave up 7 bases, with 9 bases separating them. CDR3 amino acids: CASSFHGYEAFF. CDR3 DNA sequence: TGTGCCAGCAGCTTCCACGGGTATGAAGCTTTCTTT.

This chain joins TRBV13 and TRBJ1-6; the match to TRBD1 covers 10 bases. J gave up 0 bases and V 5 bases, and 13 bases lay outside the gene matches. This CDR3 has 20 amino acids. CDR1 is PRHDT and CDR2 is FYEKMQ in the germline V gene (reference sequence). DNA of the CDR3: TGTGCCAGCAGCGACAGAAGAGGACAGGGGGGCGCCTCCTATAATTCACCCCTCCACTTT. Translating gives CASSDRRGQGGASYNSPLHF.

The chain recombines TRBV5-4 with TRBJ1-2, with a possible D match to TRBD1 (6 bases). The CDR3 runs to 15 residues. V lost 2 bases, J lost 3 bases, and 14 bases lay in between. CDR1 and CDR2 from the germline V gene are SGHNT and YYREEE (reference sequence). The CDR3 nucleotides are TGTGCCAGCAGCTTCTCGGGGGGCGGACACTATGGCTACACCTTC. Translating gives CASSFSGGGHYGYTF.

V and J are TRBV5-1 and TRBJ2-1; TRBD2 aligns across 8 bases. Per the germline V gene, CDR1 is SGHRS and CDR2 is YFSETQ. This CDR3 comprises 14 residues. Trimming removed 3 bases from V and 7 bases from J; junction bases left unmatched: 6. The CDR3 DNA follows: TGCGCCAGCAGCTCAACCGGGGGGGCGAATGAGCAGTTCTTC. Translation: CASSSTGGANEQFF.

This clone came up a few times. The chain couples TRBV7-6 to TRBJ2-5; D remains unclear. Germline V gives CDR1 SGHVS, CDR2 FNYEAQ. This CDR3 is 11 amino acids long. The V end was cut by 5 bases, the J end by 5 bases, with 6 bases between. CDR3 nucleotides: TGTGCCAGCAGCATCGGGGAGACCCAGTACTTC. This sequence encodes CASSIGETQYF.

V usage is TRBV10-3 and J usage is TRBJ2-6, with TRBD1 matching 11 bases. The junction had 3 bases not matched to a gene; V was cut back by 7 bases and J by 4 bases. CDR3 length: 15 amino acids. In germline, CDR1 is ENHRY, CDR2 SYGVKD. CDR3 DNA sequence: TGTGCCATCATGGACAGGGGGCTCGGGGCCAACGTCCTGACTTTC. Amino acid sequence: CAIMDRGLGANVLTF.

The rearrangement joins TRBV6-5 to TRBJ1-1; D remains unclear. The CDR3 runs to 12 residues. The V and J ends lost 4 bases and 5 bases respectively, with 8 bases between them. CDR1 and CDR2 from the germline V gene are MNHEY and SVGAGI. As DNA, the CDR3 is TGTGCCAGCAGTTCCGACAAGACTGAAGCTTTCTTT. Protein: CASSSDKTEAFF.

This clone is a singleton in its sample. The chain couples TRBV10-3 to TRBJ2-3; no firm D call. CDR1 ENHRY and CDR2 SYGVKD come from the germline V gene. The CDR3 runs to 14 residues. Between the trimmed V and J ends, which lost 3 bases and 5 bases, there was a span of 12 bases. Here the CDR3 DNA reads TGTGCCATCAGTGACCGTCTGGAGCGAGATACGCAGTATTTT. As protein: CAISDRLERDTQYF.